The 23 T cell receptor beta chains below come from one sample, sequenced in a study of blood T cell repertoires in COVID-19. The data were produced by immunoSEQ multiplex PCR, yet TCRdb's version contains in-frame clones alone and is incomplete. The table includes some 340,000 clones, around four fifths detected once. What was sequenced was peripheral blood. These receptors were taken from a man aged 25-45 years with active or convalescent COVID-19.

J is TRBJ2-6 and V is TRBV7-3, with a weak D call TRBD2 (5 bases). Per germline, CDR1 SGHTA and CDR2 FQGTGA. V dropped 5 bases and J dropped 0 bases, with 11 bases sitting between them. The CDR3 loop spans 16 amino acids. The CDR3 DNA reads TGTGCCAGCAGCGTGAGGAGGATCTCTGGGGCCAACGTCCTGACTTTC. Translation: CASSVRRISGANVLTF.

The V call is TRBV18, the J call TRBJ1-1, with 8 bases aligning to TRBD1. Trimming removed 3 bases from V and 1 base from J; junction bases left unmatched: 4. The germline V gene encodes CDR1 KGHSH and CDR2 LQKENI. CDR3 length equals 15 residues. The CDR3 DNA sequence: TGTGCCAGCTCACCTCCCGACAGGGGGAACACTGAAGCTTTCTTT. Protein sequence: CASSPPDRGNTEAFF.

This rearrangement joins TRBV15 to TRBJ2-5, with TRBD2 identical over 8 bases. The junction had 3 bases not matched to a gene; V was cut back by 0 bases and J by 3 bases. CDR1 is LNHNV, CDR2 YYDKDF, per germline (reference sequence). The CDR3 is made up of 15 amino acids. The CDR3 loop reads CATSRDPGGEETQYF. The CDR3 nucleotides are TGTGCCACCAGCAGAGATCCCGGGGGGGAAGAGACCCAGTACTTC. Supplemented by reference TRBV15 and TRBJ2-5, the full variable domain reads DAMVIQNPRYQVTQFGKPVTLSCSQTLNHNVMYWYQQKSSQAPKLLFHYYDKDFNNEADTPDNFQSRRPNTSFCFLDIRSPGLGDTAMYLCATSRDPGGEETQYFGPGTRLLVL.

The V gene is TRBV4-2, the J gene TRBJ1-6; TRBD1 matches at 8 bases. CDR3 length: 12 residues. Germline CDR1 and CDR2: LGHNA and YNFKEQ. The V and J ends lost 4 bases and 11 bases, in that order; junction bases with no gene match: 1. CDR3 nucleotides: TGTGCCAGCAGCCCGACAGGGGCACCCCTCCACTTT. This encodes CASSPTGAPLHF.

The J gene is TRBJ1-1, the V gene TRBV19; D not certain. CDR1 is LNHDA and CDR2 is SQIVND in the germline V gene (reference sequence). The CDR3 extends over 12 amino acids. V dropped 3 bases and J dropped 2 bases, with 4 bases sitting between them. DNA of the CDR3: TGTGCCAGTAGTATCTACAACACTGAAGCTTTCTTT. Translating gives CASSIYNTEAFF.

The chain links TRBV9 to TRBJ2-2, with TRBD1 as a possible D gene (6 bases). The CDR3 is 14 amino acids. Germline lookup yields CDR1 SGDLS and CDR2 YYNGEE. Between the trimmed V and J ends, which lost 0 bases and 6 bases, there was a span of 9 bases. Here the CDR3 reads CASSVVQGAGELFF. The CDR3, as DNA: TGTGCCAGCAGCGTAGTACAGGGAGCCGGGGAGCTGTTTTTT.

This clone has just a few counts. The CDR3 DNA sequence: TGTGCCAGCAGTTCCTCCTGGACAGGGGGCAATTCACCCCTCCACTTT. Protein product: CASSSSWTGGNSPLHF. The rearrangement uses TRBV6-5 and TRBJ1-6; the match to TRBD1 covers 11 bases. The trim removed 4 bases at V and 7 bases at J, leaving 6 bases unmatched. There are 16 residues in the CDR3. The V gene's germline CDR1 is MNHEY and CDR2 SVGAGI.

In this sample, this clone turned up a few times. Here the CDR3 reads CASRSTGDSYSNQPQHF. CDR3 coding DNA: TGTGCCAGCAGAAGCACCGGAGACAGCTATAGCAATCAGCCCCAGCATTTT. The chain has TRBV28 and TRBJ1-5, with TRBD1 as a possible D gene (5 bases). Looked up from germline, CDR1 is MDHEN and CDR2 is SYDVKM. CDR3 length equals 17 residues. Between the trimmed V and J ends, which lost 6 bases and 0 bases, there was a span of 18 bases. The variable domain in full, with the rest retrieved from reference TRBV28 and TRBJ1-5, is DVKVTQSSRYLVKRTGEKVFLECVQDMDHENMFWYRQDPGLGLRLIYFSYDVKMKEKGDIPEGYSVSREKKERFSLILESASTNQTSMYLCASRSTGDSYSNQPQHFGDGTRLSIL.

The J gene is TRBJ2-7, the V gene TRBV10-3; D is undetermined. This CDR3 is 14 amino acids long. Trimming stripped 3 bases from V and 2 bases from J, with 11 bases between. Germline assignment: CDR1 ENHRY and CDR2 SYGVKD. The CDR3 bases are TGTGCCATCAGTGACAAGCGCCCTACCTACGAGCAGTACTTC. As protein: CAISDKRPTYEQYF.

The chain recombines TRBV5-5 with TRBJ1-2; D gene unclear. V was shortened by 2 bases and J by 8 bases, with 16 bases between the two germline ends. The length of the CDR3 is 14 residues. Germline V gene data show CDR1 as SGHKS and CDR2 as YYEKEE (reference sequence). The CDR3 protein is CASSFSLSDWGYTF. For the CDR3, the DNA is TGTGCCAGCAGCTTTTCCCTTAGTGATTGGGGCTACACCTTC. Filled out from reference TRBV5-5 and TRBJ1-2, the complete variable domain reads DAGVTQSPTHLIKTRGQQVTLRCSPISGHKSVSWYQQVLGQGPQFIFQYYEKEERGRGNFPDRFSARQFPNYSSELNVNALLLGDSALYLCASSFSLSDWGYTFGSGTRLTVV.

The rearrangement links TRBV5-5 to TRBJ1-2, with TRBD1 matching 11 bases. CDR1 and CDR2 from the germline V gene are SGHKS and YYEKEE (reference sequence). CDR3 size: 15 residues. The V segment lost 2 bases and the J segment 4 bases; nucleotides outside the gene matches: 4. In nucleotides, the CDR3 is TGTGCCAGCAGCTTCACAGGACAGGGGGCCTATGGCTACACCTTC. This translates into CASSFTGQGAYGYTF.

The V and J genes are TRBV30 and TRBJ2-7; TRBD1 matches at 9 bases. With 2 bases clipped from V and 7 bases from J, the junction kept 9 bases outside the gene matches. CDR3 length equals 14 residues. Germline CDR1 and CDR2: GTSNPN and SVGIG (reference sequence). The CDR3 DNA is TGTGCCTGGAGTTCCGGGACAGGGTGGAGGGAGCAGTACTTC. This translates into CAWSSGTGWREQYF.

The chain employs TRBV7-8 and TRBJ1-6; 7 bases fit TRBD1. CDR1 SGHVS and CDR2 FQNEAQ come from the germline V gene. The ends lost 5 bases at V and 9 bases at J; junction bases unmatched: 10. This CDR3 is built from 15 residues. For the CDR3, the DNA is TGTGCCAGCAGCGAAGACAGGGTCGGTTTTTCACCCCTCCACTTT. It translates to CASSEDRVGFSPLHF.

This chain connects TRBV4-2 to TRBJ2-1; 7 nucleotides align to TRBD2. The germline V gene has CDR1 LGHNA and CDR2 YNFKEQ. The CDR3 has 15 amino acids. V dropped 4 bases and J dropped 0; count of bases not matched to a gene: 3. For the CDR3, the DNA is TGTGCCAGCAGCCCGACGGGAGGCTCCTACAATGAGCAGTTCTTC. It translates to CASSPTGGSYNEQFF.

This clone was seen a few times. The chain recombines TRBV2 with TRBJ2-5, with TRBD1 matching over 7 bases. Unmatched junction bases numbered 5, after V lost 4 bases and J lost 3 bases. This CDR3 is 14 amino acids long. The germline V gene encodes CDR1 SNHLY and CDR2 FYNNEI. The CDR3 protein is CASSGRDSEETQYF. For the CDR3, the DNA is TGTGCCAGCAGTGGACGGGACAGCGAAGAGACCCAGTACTTC. Complete variable domain (other parts from reference TRBV2 and TRBJ2-5): EPEVTQTPSHQVTQMGQEVILRCVPISNHLYFYWYRQILGQKVEFLVSFYNNEISEKSEIFDDQFSVERPDGSNFTLKIRSTKLEDSAMYFCASSGRDSEETQYFGPGTRLLVL.

The CDR3 DNA follows: TGTGCCAGTAGTATAGGGCTAGCAGAAGAGACCCAGTACTTC. The encoded protein is CASSIGLAEETQYF. The chain is built from TRBV19 and TRBJ2-5; TRBD2 might be the D (5 bases). Germline V gene sequence: CDR1 LNHDA, CDR2 SQIVND (reference sequence). With 1 base removed from V and 3 bases from J, the gap between germline ends came to 9 bases. The CDR3 loop spans 14 amino acids.

The genes are TRBV5-5 and TRBJ2-7; 7 bases align to TRBD1. The germline gives CDR1 SGHKS, CDR2 YYEKEE (reference sequence). This CDR3 spans 15 amino acids. V gave up 5 bases and J gave up 4 bases; unmatched junction bases: 12. The CDR3 DNA reads TGTGCCAGCAGGCGGACCGGGACAGATTATTACGAGCAGTACTTC. Amino acid sequence: CASRRTGTDYYEQYF.

The V and J genes are TRBV11-2 and TRBJ1-2; 7 bases line up with TRBD1. From germline, CDR1 is SGHAT and CDR2 FQNNGV. Trimming cost V 5 bases and J 2 bases; bases outside gene matches: 5. The CDR3 sequence is 14 residues long. The CDR3 sequence is CASSPSGQNYGYTF. The CDR3 DNA follows: TGTGCCAGCAGCCCTTCGGGACAGAACTATGGCTACACCTTC.

This chain links TRBV2 with TRBJ2-4; TRBD1 matches at 7 bases. CDR1 is SNHLY, CDR2 FYNNEI, per germline. CDR3 length: 14 amino acids. Trimming at V came to 6 bases and at J to 4 bases, leaving 6 bases not matched to a gene. The CDR3: CASSPDRSKNIQYF. DNA of the CDR3: TGTGCCAGCAGCCCGGACAGGTCAAAAAACATTCAGTACTTC.

This clone was seen only once. This sequence joins TRBV12-5 and TRBJ1-2; weak D call: TRBD1 (6 bases). V was trimmed by 5 bases and J by 0 bases, leaving 22 bases between them. The CDR3 runs 18 residues. Per the germline V gene, CDR1 is LGHNT and CDR2 is FRNRAP. CDR3 residues: CASGNDRLSKSTNYGYTF. The DNA of the CDR3 is TGTGCTAGTGGTAACGACAGGCTTTCTAAGTCAACTAACTATGGCTACACCTTC.

This chain connects TRBV7-9 to TRBJ2-7; 10 bases match TRBD1. The V and J ends lost 6 bases and 6 bases, in that order; junction bases with no gene match: 8. CDR1 and CDR2 (germline): SEHNR, FQNEAQ (reference sequence). This CDR3 is built from 14 residues. CDR3 protein: CASRHTTGGPEQYF. In DNA, the CDR3 is TGTGCCAGCAGACACACGACAGGGGGCCCCGAGCAGTACTTC.

The chain carries TRBV15 and TRBJ2-5, with 7 bases that match TRBD1. Germline V gene data show CDR1 as LNHNV and CDR2 as YYDKDF (reference sequence). The CDR3 length is 14 residues. V lost 2 bases and J lost 3; bases outside the gene matches: 3. The CDR3 DNA follows: TGTGCCACCAGCAGAAATGACAGGGAAGAGACCCAGTACTTC. It codes for CATSRNDREETQYF.

The genes are TRBV19 and TRBJ1-3, with unresolved D. The CDR3 contains 15 residues. V lost 0 bases and J 1 base, leaving 7 bases between the germline ends. Germline CDR1 and CDR2: LNHDA and SQIVND (reference sequence). CDR3 sequence reads: CASSIDRESGNTIYF. Here the CDR3 DNA reads TGTGCCAGTAGTATAGATCGGGAGTCTGGAAACACCATATATTTT.